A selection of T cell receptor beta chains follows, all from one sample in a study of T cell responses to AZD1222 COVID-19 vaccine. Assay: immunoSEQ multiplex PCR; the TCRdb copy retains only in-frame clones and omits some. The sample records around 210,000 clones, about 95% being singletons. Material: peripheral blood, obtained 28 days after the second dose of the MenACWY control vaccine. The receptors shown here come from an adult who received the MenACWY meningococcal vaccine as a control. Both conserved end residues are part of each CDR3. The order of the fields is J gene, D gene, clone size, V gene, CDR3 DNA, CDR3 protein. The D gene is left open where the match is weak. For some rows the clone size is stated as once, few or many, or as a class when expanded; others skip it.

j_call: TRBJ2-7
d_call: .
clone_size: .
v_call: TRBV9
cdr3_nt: TGTGCCAGCAGCGCCGGAAGCTCCTACGAGCAGTACTTC
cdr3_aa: CASSAGSSYEQYF

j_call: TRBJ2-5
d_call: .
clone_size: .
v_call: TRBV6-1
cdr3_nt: TGTGCCAGCAGTGAAGAAGGGGGATGGGAGACCCAGTACTTC
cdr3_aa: CASSEEGGWETQYF

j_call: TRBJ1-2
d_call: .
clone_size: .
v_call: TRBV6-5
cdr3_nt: TGTGCCAGCAGTTACTCGTGGCAGGCCTCTGGCTACACCTTC
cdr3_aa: CASSYSWQASGYTF

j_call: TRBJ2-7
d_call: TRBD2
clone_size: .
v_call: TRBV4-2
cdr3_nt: TGTGCCAGCAGCCACCGAGGACTAGCGGGAGCGGGGGAGCAGTACTTC
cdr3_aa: CASSHRGLAGAGEQYF

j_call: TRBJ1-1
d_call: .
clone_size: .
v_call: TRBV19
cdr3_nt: TGTGCCAGTAGTATAACCCTCAGGACGGTATTAGGCGCGATGAACACTGAAGCTTTCTTT
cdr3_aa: CASSITLRTVLGAMNTEAFF

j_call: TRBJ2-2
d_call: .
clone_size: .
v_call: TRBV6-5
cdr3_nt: TGTGCCAGCAGTTTCCTAACTAACACCGGGGAGCTGTTTTTT
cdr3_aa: CASSFLTNTGELFF

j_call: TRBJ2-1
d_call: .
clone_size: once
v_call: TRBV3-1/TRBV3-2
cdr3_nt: TGTGCCAGCAGCCAAGTTGGCTCCTACAATGAGCAGTTCTTC
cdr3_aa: CASSQVGSYNEQFF

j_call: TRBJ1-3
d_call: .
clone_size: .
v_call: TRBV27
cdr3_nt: TGTGCCAGCAGTAACGACGAAGGTGACACCATATATTTT
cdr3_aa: CASSNDEGDTIYF

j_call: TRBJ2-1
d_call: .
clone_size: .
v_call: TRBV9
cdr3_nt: TGTGCCAGCAGCGTAGGAGGGGGGCAAGGGCTTGAGCAGTTCTTC
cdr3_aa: CASSVGGGQGLEQFF

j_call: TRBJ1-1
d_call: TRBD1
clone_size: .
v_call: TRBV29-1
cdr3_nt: TGCAGCGGTGGGGCAGGGGGTATGAACACTGAAGCTTTCTTT
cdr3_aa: CSGGAGGMNTEAFF

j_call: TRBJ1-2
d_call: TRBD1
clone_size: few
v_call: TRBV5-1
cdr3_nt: TGCGCCAGCAGCCCAAACCCGGGACAGGGGAACTATGGCTACACCTTC
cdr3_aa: CASSPNPGQGNYGYTF

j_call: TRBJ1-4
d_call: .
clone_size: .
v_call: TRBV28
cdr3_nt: TGTGCCAGCAGTCCTCCACAGATTACAACTAATGAAAAACTGTTTTTT
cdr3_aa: CASSPPQITTNEKLFF

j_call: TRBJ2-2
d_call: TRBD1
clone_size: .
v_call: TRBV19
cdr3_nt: TGTGCCAGTAGTATACCGCAGGGGGCCGGGGAGCTGTTTTTT
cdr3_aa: CASSIPQGAGELFF

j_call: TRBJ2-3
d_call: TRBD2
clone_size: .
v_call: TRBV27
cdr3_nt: TGTGCCAGCAGTCCATACCAGACTAGCGGGAGGCCGGGGGATACGCAGTATTTT
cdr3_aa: CASSPYQTSGRPGDTQYF

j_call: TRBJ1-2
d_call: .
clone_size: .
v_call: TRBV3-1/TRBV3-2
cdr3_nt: TGTGCCAGCAGCCTCTCGCGGGGCGTGGGCTATGGCTACACCTTC
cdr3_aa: CASSLSRGVGYGYTF

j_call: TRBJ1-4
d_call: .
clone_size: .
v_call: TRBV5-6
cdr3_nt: TGTGCCAGCAGCTCTACCCCGGCAACTAATGAAAAACTGTTTTTT
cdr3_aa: CASSSTPATNEKLFF

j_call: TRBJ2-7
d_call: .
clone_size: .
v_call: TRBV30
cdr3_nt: TGTGCCTGGATCGGTCGCGACAGACACAGCCACTTC
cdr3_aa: CAWIGRDRHSHF

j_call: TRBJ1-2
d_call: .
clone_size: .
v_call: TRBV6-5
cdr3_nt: TGTGCCAGCAGTTACGGCGTCCTTGGGGAGAATGGCTACACCTTC
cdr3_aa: CASSYGVLGENGYTF

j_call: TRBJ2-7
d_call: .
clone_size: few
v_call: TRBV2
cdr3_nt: TGTGCCAGCAGTGAAGGGACGGGTGACGAGCAGTACTTC
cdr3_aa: CASSEGTGDEQYF

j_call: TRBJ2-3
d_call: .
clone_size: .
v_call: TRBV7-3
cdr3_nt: TGTGCCAGCAGCTTTCACCGCACAGATACGCAGTATTTT
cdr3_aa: CASSFHRTDTQYF

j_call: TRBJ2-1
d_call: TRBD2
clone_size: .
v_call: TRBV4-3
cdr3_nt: TGCGCCAGCAGCCAAGTAGCGGGGGCCGATCGGAATGAGCAGTTCTTC
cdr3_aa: CASSQVAGADRNEQFF

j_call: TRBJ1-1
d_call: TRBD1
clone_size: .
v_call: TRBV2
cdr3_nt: TGTGCCAGCGCAGGACAGGGGGGCACTGAAGCTTTCTTT
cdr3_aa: CASAGQGGTEAFF

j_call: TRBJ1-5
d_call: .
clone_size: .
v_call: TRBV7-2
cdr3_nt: TGTGCCAGCAGCTCCTCAGAGGGGAATCAGCCCCAGCATTTT
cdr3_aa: CASSSSEGNQPQHF

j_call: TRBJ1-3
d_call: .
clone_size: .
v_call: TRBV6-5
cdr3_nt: TGTGCCAGCAGTTACTCAGGCAGCTCTGGAAACACCATATATTTT
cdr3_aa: CASSYSGSSGNTIYF

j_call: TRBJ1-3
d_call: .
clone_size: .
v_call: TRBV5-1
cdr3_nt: TGCGCCAGCAGCGACGAATTCGGGTTTGGCACCATATATTTT
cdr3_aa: CASSDEFGFGTIYF

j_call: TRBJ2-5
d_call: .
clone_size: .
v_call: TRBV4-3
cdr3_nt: TGCGCCAGCAGCCAAGAGGGGACAAGGGGTGAAGAGACCCAGTACTTC
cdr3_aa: CASSQEGTRGEETQYF

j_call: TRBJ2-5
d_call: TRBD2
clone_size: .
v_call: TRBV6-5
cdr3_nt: TGTGCCAGCGGGAGGGGACTCGAAGAGACCCAGTACTTC
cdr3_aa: CASGRGLEETQYF

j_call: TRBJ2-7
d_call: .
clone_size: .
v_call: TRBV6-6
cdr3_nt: TGTGCCAGCAGTTACATGGGGGTGGGCGAGCAGTACTTC
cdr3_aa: CASSYMGVGEQYF

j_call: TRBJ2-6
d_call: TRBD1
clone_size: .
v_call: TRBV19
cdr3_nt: TGTGCCAGTAGTATCGAGTCCGGGACAGCGACACCTGGGGCCAACGTCCTGACTTTC
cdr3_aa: CASSIESGTATPGANVLTF

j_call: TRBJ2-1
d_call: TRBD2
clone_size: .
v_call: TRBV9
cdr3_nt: TGTGCCAGCAGCGCCTCGACTAGCGGGGGAAATGAGCAGTTCTTC
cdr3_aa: CASSASTSGGNEQFF

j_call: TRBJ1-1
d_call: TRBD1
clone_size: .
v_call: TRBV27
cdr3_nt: TGTGCCAGCAGCACATTTACAGGGGGCACTGAAGCTTTCTTT
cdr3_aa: CASSTFTGGTEAFF

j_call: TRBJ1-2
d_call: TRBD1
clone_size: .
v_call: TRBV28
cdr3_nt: TGTGCCAGCAGAAGTCCAGGGGGCTATGGCTACACCTTC
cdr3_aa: CASRSPGGYGYTF

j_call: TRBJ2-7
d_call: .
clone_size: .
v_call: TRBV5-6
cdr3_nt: TGTGCCAGCAGCTTAGGCAGCACCTACGAGCAGTACTTC
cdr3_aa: CASSLGSTYEQYF

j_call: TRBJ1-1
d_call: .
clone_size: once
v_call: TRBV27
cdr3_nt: TGTGCCAGCAGTTATAAGGGGAACACTGAAGCTTTCTTT
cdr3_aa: CASSYKGNTEAFF

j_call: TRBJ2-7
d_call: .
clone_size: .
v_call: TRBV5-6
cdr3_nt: TGTGCCAGCAGCGGAACACCCTACGAGCAGTACTTC
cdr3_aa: CASSGTPYEQYF

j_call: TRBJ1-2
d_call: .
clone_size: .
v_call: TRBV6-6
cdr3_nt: TGTACCAGCAGTCACGAGAGGACAGAGGGGTACGGCTATGGCTACACCTTC
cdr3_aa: CTSSHERTEGYGYGYTF

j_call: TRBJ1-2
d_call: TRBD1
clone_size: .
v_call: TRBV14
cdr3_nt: TGTGCCAGCAGCCAAGGTGGCAGGGGGCGCGAGGGCTACACCTTC
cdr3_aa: CASSQGGRGREGYTF

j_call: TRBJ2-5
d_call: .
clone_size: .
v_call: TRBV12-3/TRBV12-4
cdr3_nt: TGTGCCAGCAAAGTCGGGGGATACGAGACCCAGTACTTC
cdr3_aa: CASKVGGYETQYF

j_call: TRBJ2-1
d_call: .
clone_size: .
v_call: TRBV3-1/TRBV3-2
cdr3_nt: TGTGCCAGCAGCCTAGCCCGGGATGAGCAGTTCTTC
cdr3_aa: CASSLARDEQFF

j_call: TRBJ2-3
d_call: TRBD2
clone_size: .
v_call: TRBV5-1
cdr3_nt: TGCGCCAGCAGCATATACAGCCCGGGACTAGCGGGAGGGATGGCAGATACGCAGTATTTT
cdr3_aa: CASSIYSPGLAGGMADTQYF

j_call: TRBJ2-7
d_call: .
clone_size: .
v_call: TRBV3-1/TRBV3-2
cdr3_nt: TGTGCCAGCAGCCCAACAGGGCCTAGCGTGGCCTACGAGCAGTACTTC
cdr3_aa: CASSPTGPSVAYEQYF

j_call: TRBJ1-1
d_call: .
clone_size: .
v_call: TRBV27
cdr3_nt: TGTGCCAGCAGTCTATTTGTTCAGGGGACTGAAGCTTTCTTT
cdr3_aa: CASSLFVQGTEAFF

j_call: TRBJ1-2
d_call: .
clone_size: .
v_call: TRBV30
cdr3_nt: TGTGCCTCAACAGGGCAGGGCTACACCTTC
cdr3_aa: CASTGQGYTF

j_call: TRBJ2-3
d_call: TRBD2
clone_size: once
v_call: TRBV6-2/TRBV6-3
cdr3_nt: TGTGCCAGCAGTTACTCGACTCTAGCGGGTTATAGCACAGATACGCAGTATTTT
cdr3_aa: CASSYSTLAGYSTDTQYF

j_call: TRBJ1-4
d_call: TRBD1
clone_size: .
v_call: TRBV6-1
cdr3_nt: TGTGCCAGCAGTGAAGCAATTCCGGGGACAGGGAATGAAAAACTGTTTTTT
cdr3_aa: CASSEAIPGTGNEKLFF

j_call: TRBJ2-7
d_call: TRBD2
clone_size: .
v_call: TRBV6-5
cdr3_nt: TGTGCCAGCAGTTACAGCGGGAGAACACCCGAGCAGTACTTC
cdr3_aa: CASSYSGRTPEQYF

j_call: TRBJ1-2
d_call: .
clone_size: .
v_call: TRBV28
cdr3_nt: TGTGCCAGCAGGGAGACAGTGCCTAACTATGGCTACACCTTC
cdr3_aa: CASRETVPNYGYTF

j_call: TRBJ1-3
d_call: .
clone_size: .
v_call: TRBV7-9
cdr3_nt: TGTGCCAGCAGCCCTACGTCAGGGTGGGTCTCTGGAAACACCATATATTTT
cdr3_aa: CASSPTSGWVSGNTIYF

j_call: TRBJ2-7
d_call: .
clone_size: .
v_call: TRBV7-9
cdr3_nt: TGTGCCAGCAGCGCGCCAGGGTTTGGCGAGCAGTACTTC
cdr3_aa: CASSAPGFGEQYF

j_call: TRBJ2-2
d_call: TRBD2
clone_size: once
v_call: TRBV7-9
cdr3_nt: TGTGCCAGCAGCGGCCGCGGGGGAGGTTCTAACACCGGGGAGCTGTTTTTT
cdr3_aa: CASSGRGGGSNTGELFF

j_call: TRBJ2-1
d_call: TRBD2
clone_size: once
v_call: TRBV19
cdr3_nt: TGTGCCAGTACCGTAGGGACTAGCTCCGCAAGCAAGCAGTTCTTC
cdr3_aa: CASTVGTSSASKQFF

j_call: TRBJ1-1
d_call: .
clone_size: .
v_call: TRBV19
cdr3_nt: TGTGCCAGTAGTCACTATCTGGGGGGAAAGAGGGCTGAAGCTTTCTTT
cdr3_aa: CASSHYLGGKRAEAFF

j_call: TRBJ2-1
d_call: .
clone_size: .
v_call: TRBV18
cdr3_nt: TGTGCCAGCTCACCTGAGACAGAGTACTACAATGAGCAGTTCTTC
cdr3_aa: CASSPETEYYNEQFF

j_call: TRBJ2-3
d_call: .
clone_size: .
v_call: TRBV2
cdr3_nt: TGTGCCAGCAACGACAATGGAGATACGCAGTATTTT
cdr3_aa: CASNDNGDTQYF

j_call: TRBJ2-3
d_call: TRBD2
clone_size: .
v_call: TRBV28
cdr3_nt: TGTGCCAGCAGTTCGAAAAAACGGGGGGGCACAGATACGCAGTATTTT
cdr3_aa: CASSSKKRGGTDTQYF

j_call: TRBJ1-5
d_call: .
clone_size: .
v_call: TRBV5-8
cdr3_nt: TGTGCCAGCAGCTTGAGACCCGCGGGGAATCAGCCCCAGCATTTT
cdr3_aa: CASSLRPAGNQPQHF

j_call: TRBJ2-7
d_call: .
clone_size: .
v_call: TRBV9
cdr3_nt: TGTGCCAGCAGCGTAAGCTTGATGGGTGAGCAGTACTTC
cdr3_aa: CASSVSLMGEQYF

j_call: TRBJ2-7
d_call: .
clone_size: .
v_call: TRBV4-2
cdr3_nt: TGTGCCAGCAGCCAAGGAGGGCCCTACGAGCAGTACTTC
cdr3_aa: CASSQGGPYEQYF

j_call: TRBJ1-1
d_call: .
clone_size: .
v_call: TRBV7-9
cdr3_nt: TGTGCCAGCAGCTTAGAATCTTGGGGTGGGAACACTGAAGCTTTCTTT
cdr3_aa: CASSLESWGGNTEAFF